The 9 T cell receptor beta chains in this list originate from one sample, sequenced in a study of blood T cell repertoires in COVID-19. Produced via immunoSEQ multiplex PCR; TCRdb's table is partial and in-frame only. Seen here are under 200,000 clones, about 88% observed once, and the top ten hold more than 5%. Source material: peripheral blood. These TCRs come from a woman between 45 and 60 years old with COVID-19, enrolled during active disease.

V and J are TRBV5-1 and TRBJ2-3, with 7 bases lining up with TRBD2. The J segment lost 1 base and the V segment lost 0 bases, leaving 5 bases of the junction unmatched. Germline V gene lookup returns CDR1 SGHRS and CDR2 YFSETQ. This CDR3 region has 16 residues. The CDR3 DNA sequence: TGCGCCAGCAGCTTGGCGGCTGGGAGGGGCACAGATACGCAGTATTTT. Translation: CASSLAAGRGTDTQYF.

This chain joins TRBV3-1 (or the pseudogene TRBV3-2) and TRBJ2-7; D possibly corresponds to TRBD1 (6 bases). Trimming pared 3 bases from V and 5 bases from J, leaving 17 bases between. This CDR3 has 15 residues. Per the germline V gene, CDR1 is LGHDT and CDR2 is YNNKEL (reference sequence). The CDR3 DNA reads TGTGCCAGCAGCCAGCCGGTTTCAGGGGTGGACGAGCAGTACTTC. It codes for CASSQPVSGVDEQYF.

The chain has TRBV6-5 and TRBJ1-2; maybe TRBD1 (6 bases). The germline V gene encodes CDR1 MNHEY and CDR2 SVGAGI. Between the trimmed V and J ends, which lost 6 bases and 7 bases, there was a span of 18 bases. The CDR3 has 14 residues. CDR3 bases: TGTGCCAGCAGACCCCCTGCAGGGGTGAGTGGCTACACCTTC. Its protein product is CASRPPAGVSGYTF.

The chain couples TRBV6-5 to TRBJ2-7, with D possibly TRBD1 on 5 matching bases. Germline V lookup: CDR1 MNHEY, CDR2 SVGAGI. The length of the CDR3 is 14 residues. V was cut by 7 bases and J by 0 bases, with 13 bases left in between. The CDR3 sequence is CASNLMGPSYEQYF. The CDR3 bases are TGTGCCAGCAATCTAATGGGGCCCTCCTACGAGCAGTACTTC.

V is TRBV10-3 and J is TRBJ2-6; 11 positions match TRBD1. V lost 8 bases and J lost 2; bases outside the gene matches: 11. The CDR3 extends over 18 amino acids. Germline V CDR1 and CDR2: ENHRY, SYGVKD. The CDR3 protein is CAIATGTGGIAGANVLTF. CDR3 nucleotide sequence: TGTGCCATCGCAACCGGGACAGGGGGGATAGCTGGGGCCAACGTCCTGACTTTC.

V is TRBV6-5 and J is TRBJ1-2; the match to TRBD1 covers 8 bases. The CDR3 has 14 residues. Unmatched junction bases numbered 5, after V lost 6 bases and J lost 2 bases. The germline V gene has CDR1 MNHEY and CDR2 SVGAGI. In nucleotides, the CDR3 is TGTGCCAGCAGCCGGACAGGGTTGAACTATGGCTACACCTTC. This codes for CASSRTGLNYGYTF.

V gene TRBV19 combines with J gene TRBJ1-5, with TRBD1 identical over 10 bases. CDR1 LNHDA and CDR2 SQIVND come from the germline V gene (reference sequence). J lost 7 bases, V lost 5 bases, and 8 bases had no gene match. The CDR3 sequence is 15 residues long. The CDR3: CASSETGGMRQPQHF. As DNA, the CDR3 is TGTGCCAGTAGTGAGACAGGGGGCATGAGGCAGCCCCAGCATTTT. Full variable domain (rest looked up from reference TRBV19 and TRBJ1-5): DGGITQSPKYLFRKEGQNVTLSCEQNLNHDAMYWYRQDPGQGLRLIYYSQIVNDFQKGDIAEGYSVSREKKESFPLTVTSAQKNPTAFYLCASSETGGMRQPQHFGDGTRLSIL.

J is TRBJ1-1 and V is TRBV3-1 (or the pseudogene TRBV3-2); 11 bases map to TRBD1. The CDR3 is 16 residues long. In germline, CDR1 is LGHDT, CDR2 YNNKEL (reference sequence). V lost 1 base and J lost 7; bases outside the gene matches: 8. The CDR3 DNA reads TGTGCCAGCAGCCAAGCACCAACCGGGACAGGGGGTGAAGCTTTCTTT. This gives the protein CASSQAPTGTGGEAFF.

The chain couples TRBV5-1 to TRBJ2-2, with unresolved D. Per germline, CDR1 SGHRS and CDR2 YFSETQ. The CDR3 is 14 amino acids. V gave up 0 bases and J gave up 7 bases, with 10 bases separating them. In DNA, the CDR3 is TGCGCCAGCAGCTTGGGGAGTGCCGGCGGGGAGCTGTTTTTT. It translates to CASSLGSAGGELFF.